A single T cell receptor beta chain is shown here with its context. Its antigen remains unidentified. No clone much larger than this one lies a single base away; base qualities are absent. The data belong to a study of blood T cell repertoires in COVID-19 (TCRdb year 2020). In terms of the full investigation: Collaborator samples came from the United States, Italy and Spain and covered acute and convalescent phases of COVID-19. The material from the prospective study consisted of cDNA or gDNA derived from T cells, B-cell-depleted T cells, or PBMCs. Deeply sampled blood TCRbeta repertoires from subjects exposed to, actively infected with, or recovered from COVID-19 were included in the dataset. The repertoires were released in a freely available public database meant as a resource for research on the immune response to SARS-CoV-2. Samples came from the ongoing ImmuneRACE study (first 160 participants) plus 1,254 subjects from 6 global collaborators. Sample metadata almost always included a de-identified subject ID, COVID-19 status, age in years and sex. Where HLA class I and class II types were available, the types were taken from metadata supplied by the sample provider, not from assay-based typing.

Overall study results and their limits: Clinical and demographic metadata were provided uncurated, with the amount varying by source and participant.

Enrolling through a virtual design, the prospective study's participants ranged in age from roughly 18 to 95 years and lived across more than 20 United States geographic areas. Cohort assignment in the prospective study relied on participant-reported clinical history from a screening survey and a study questionnaire. Recovered participants in ImmuneRACE Cohort 3 were defined by two consecutive negative NP/OP PCR tests, clearance by a healthcare professional, or resolution of symptoms. In the prospective study, whole blood, serum and a nasopharyngeal or oropharyngeal swab were collected from each participant by mobile phlebotomists. Additional blood draws and questionnaires over an approximately 2-month period could optionally be provided by prospective study participants. Before DNA extraction, prospective study blood samples were shipped either frozen or at room temperature. From the cysteine up to the phenylalanine, the CDR3 has a length of 16 residues. Only the CDR3 DNA stays, 48 bases, in frame from base 1. V was cut back by 1 base and J by 7 bases, leaving a gap of 17 bases between them. For CDR1 and CDR2, the germline V gene lists SGHDT and YYEEEE.

TCRbeta CDR3 regions were amplified from genomic DNA by means of the immunoSEQ Assay, a bias-controlled multiplex PCR. The paper's data handling went like this. Within the assay, amplification of reference gene primers was used to estimate how many nucleated cells each sample contained. Sequence reads were collapsed and filtered to measure the absolute abundance of every unique TCRbeta CDR3 rearrangement. For each sample, productive Simpson clonality was calculated by taking the square root of Simpson's diversity index across productive rearrangements. TCRdb obtained this table from immuneACCESS and retained in-frame rearrangements with V and J assigned. These tables miss some clones; where compared with another copy, unresolved V genes account for less than half of the shortfall, and the remainder is unexplained. V, J and clone size reflect that table, while D and trimming were determined from the DNA. Within this sample are 150,000 to 200,000 clones, with roughly 90% of them counted one time only. In total, the top ten clones hold 0.77% of the sample.

The rearranged chain carries TRBV5-6 and TRBJ1-4, and perhaps TRBD1 as D gene, on 5 matching bases. This receptor was taken from a woman in her late teens or twenties who had recovered from COVID-19. The source material was PBMCs or T cells enriched from blood (not recorded which). The bases are TGTGCCAGCAGCTTGACGGGACTCCAAAAGGCTGAAAAACTGTTTTTT. Protein translation: CASSLTGLQKAEKLFF.